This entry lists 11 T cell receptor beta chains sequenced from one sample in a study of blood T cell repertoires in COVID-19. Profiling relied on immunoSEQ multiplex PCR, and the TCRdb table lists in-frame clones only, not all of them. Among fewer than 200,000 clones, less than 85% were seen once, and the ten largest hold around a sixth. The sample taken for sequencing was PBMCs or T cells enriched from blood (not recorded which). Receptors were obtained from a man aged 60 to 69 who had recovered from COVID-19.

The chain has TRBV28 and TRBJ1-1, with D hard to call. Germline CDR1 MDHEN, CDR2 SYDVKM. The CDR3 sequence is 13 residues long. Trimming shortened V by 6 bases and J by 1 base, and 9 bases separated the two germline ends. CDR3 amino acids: CASSEGGNTEAFF. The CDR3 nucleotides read TGTGCCAGCAGCGAGGGTGGGAACACTGAAGCTTTCTTT.

CDR3 DNA sequence: TGTGCCATCAGCGGACTACCGGGAGGCTACGAGCAGTACTTC. Protein product: CAISGLPGGYEQYF. The chain couples TRBV10-3 to TRBJ2-7; TRBD2 aligns across 7 bases. Losses at the gene ends were 6 bases for V and 3 bases for J; bases not matched to a gene: 8. The CDR3 runs to 14 residues. The V gene's germline CDR1 is ENHRY and CDR2 SYGVKD.

CDR3 region: CSVAADGGNTIYF. The CDR3 DNA follows: TGCAGCGTTGCTGCAGATGGCGGAAACACCATATATTTT. This chain connects TRBV29-1 to TRBJ1-3; D is unresolved. The CDR3 consists of 13 residues. The ends were cut back, 4 bases at V and 4 bases at J, with 11 bases in the middle. CDR1 is SQVTM and CDR2 is ANQGSEA in the germline V gene.

The CDR3 loop reads CASSFFPAGGEQYF. The DNA of the CDR3 is TGTGCCAGCAGTTTCTTCCCGGCGGGGGGCGAGCAGTACTTC. This chain joins TRBV27 and TRBJ2-7, with 8 bases aligning to TRBD2. Germline CDR1 and CDR2: MNHEY and SMNVEV (reference sequence). Losses at the gene ends were 3 bases for V and 6 bases for J; bases not matched to a gene: 7. There are 14 residues in the CDR3.

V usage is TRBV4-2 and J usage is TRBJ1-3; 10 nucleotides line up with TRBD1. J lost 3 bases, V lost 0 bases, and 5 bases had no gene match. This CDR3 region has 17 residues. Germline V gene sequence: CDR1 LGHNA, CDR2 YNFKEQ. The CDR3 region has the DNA TGTGCCAGCAGCCAAGAGAGGACAGGGGGTTTTGGAAACACCATATATTTT. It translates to CASSQERTGGFGNTIYF.

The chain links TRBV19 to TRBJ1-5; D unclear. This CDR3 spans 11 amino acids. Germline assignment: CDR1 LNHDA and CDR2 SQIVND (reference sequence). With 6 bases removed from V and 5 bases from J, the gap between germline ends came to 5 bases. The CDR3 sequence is CASSEHQPQHF. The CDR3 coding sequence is TGTGCCAGTAGCGAGCATCAGCCCCAGCATTTT.

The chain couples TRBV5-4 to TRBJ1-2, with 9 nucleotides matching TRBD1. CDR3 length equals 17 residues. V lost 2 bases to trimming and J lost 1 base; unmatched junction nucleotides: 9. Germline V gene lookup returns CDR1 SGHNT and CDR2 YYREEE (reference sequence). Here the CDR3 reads CASSFDPGQGRNYGYTF. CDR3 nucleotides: TGTGCCAGCAGCTTCGACCCCGGACAGGGGCGTAACTATGGCTACACCTTC.

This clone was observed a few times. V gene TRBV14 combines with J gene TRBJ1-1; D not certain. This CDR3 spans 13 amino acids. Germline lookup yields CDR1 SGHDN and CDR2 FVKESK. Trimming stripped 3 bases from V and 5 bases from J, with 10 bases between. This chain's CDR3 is CASSQLGGTEAFF. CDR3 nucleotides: TGTGCCAGCAGCCAGCTAGGTGGGACTGAAGCTTTCTTT.

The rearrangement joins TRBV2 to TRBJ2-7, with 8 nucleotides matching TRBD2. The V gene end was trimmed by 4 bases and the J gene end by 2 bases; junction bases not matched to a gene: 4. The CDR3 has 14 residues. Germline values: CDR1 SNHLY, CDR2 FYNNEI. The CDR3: CASSVAGGPYEQYF. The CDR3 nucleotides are TGTGCCAGCAGTGTTGCGGGGGGCCCCTACGAGCAGTACTTC.

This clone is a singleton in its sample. In DNA form, the CDR3 reads TGTGCCAGCACGCCTGCCTTGGCTAGCACCATCGGGGAGCTGTTTTTT. This codes for CASTPALASTIGELFF. V and J are TRBV6-6 and TRBJ2-2, with a tentative D call TRBD2 (5 bases). With 7 bases removed from V and 7 bases from J, the gap between germline ends came to 22 bases. Germline V CDR1 and CDR2: MNHNY, SVGAGI (reference sequence). The length of the CDR3 is 16 residues.

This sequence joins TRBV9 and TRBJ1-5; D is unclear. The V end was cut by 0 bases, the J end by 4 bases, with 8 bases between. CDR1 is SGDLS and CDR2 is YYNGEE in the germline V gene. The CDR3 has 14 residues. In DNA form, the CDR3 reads TGTGCCAGCAGCGTAGGGGCGGGAAATCAGCCCCAGCATTTT. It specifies CASSVGAGNQPQHF.